The 9 T cell receptor beta chains below come from one sample, sequenced in a study of PD-L1 blockade in urothelial cancer. Clones were sequenced by immunoSEQ multiplex PCR, and TCRdb holds only the in-frame ones, with some missing. The sample has 35,000 to 45,000 clones, 91% seen once; the top ten hold around 11%. Specified time point: pretreatment peripheral blood. This material consisted of PBMCs, taken around atezolizumab (anti-PD-L1) treatment. The receptors originated from a woman aged 55-69 years with urothelial cancer.

CDR3 loop: CASSFRGANNQPQHF. CDR3 DNA: TGTGCCAGCAGTTTCCGGGGGGCCAACAATCAGCCCCAGCATTTT. V usage is TRBV27 and J usage is TRBJ1-5, with a weak D call TRBD1 (6 bases). The V end was cut by 3 bases, the J end by 3 bases, with 12 bases between. Germline CDR1 MNHEY, CDR2 SMNVEV (reference sequence). The CDR3 is 15 amino acids.

The chain has TRBV2 and TRBJ2-1, with 10 bases fitting TRBD2. The ends lost 4 bases at V and 3 bases at J; junction bases unmatched: 3. The germline V gene has CDR1 SNHLY and CDR2 FYNNEI. CDR3 size: 15 residues. CDR3 bases: TGTGCCAGCAGTGTGACTAGCGGGCTCTACAATGAGCAGTTCTTC. It yields the protein CASSVTSGLYNEQFF.

The chain couples TRBV7-9 to TRBJ1-1; maybe TRBD1 (6 bases). Trimming removed 5 bases at V and 3 bases at J, with 10 bases between. This CDR3 has 13 residues. Germline lookup yields CDR1 SEHNR and CDR2 FQNEAQ (reference sequence). This CDR3 is CASSPPGDTEAFF. DNA for the CDR3: TGTGCCAGCAGCCCCCCAGGGGACACTGAAGCTTTCTTT.

This sequence joins TRBV18 and TRBJ2-7, with D maybe TRBD1 (6 bases). The CDR3 consists of 14 residues. Between the trimmed V and J ends, which lost 6 bases and 0 bases, there was a span of 12 bases. The germline V gene has CDR1 KGHSH and CDR2 LQKENI. The CDR3 DNA follows: TGTGCCAGCTCTCCGGACAGAACCTCCTACGAGCAGTACTTC. It translates to CASSPDRTSYEQYF.

The J gene is TRBJ2-3, the V gene TRBV2; 12 nucleotides match TRBD1. Trimming at V came to 4 bases and at J to 3 bases, leaving 8 bases not matched to a gene. CDR1 and CDR2 from the germline V gene are SNHLY and FYNNEI. This CDR3 has 17 residues. Written as DNA, the CDR3 is TGTGCCAGCAGTGCCGACCGGGACAGGGGGCGGACAGATACGCAGTATTTT. It is translated as CASSADRDRGRTDTQYF.

J is TRBJ2-1 and V is TRBV25-1; D is ambiguous. This CDR3 is 14 amino acids long. Trimming pared 1 base from V and 6 bases from J, leaving 10 bases between. Germline CDR1 is MGHDK and CDR2 is SYGVNS. The CDR3 is CASSEFYYGNEQFF. CDR3 DNA: TGTGCCAGCAGTGAATTTTACTACGGCAATGAGCAGTTCTTC.

This chain links TRBV7-3 with TRBJ1-2; perhaps TRBD1 as D (5 bases). Germline V gene lookup returns CDR1 SGHTA and CDR2 FQGTGA. This CDR3 region has 15 residues. V lost 5 bases and J 4 bases, leaving 17 bases between the germline ends. The CDR3 loop is CASSPGGGAGYGYTF. The CDR3 region has the DNA TGTGCCAGCAGCCCCGGAGGAGGGGCAGGCTATGGCTACACCTTC.

The V call is TRBV4-1, the J call TRBJ2-6; TRBD1 might be the D (6 bases). Germline lookup yields CDR1 MGHRA and CDR2 YSYEKL. V was trimmed by 6 bases and J by 2 bases, leaving 17 bases between them. CDR3 length equals 17 residues. The CDR3 sequence is CASRAAGTFTGANVLTF. The CDR3, as DNA: TGCGCCAGCAGAGCGGCAGGGACATTCACTGGGGCCAACGTCCTGACTTTC.

The chain links TRBV28 to TRBJ1-1, with TRBD1 as a possible D gene (6 bases). The germline V gene encodes CDR1 MDHEN and CDR2 SYDVKM. This CDR3 region has 14 residues. With 8 bases removed from V and 3 bases from J, the gap between germline ends came to 16 bases. The CDR3 loop is CASLKGGTYTEAFF. CDR3 nucleotides: TGTGCCAGCCTTAAAGGGGGTACTTACACTGAAGCTTTCTTT.